These 26 T cell receptor beta chains originate from one sample sequenced in a study of T cells in Graves' hyperthyroidism and ophthalmopathy. The CDR3 regions of TCR beta were amplified from RNA transcripts. First-round RT-PCR of the TCR CDR3 relied on the HTBI primer set. From the multiplex PCR reads, TCRdb called clonotypes with MiXCR, one entry per CDR3 protein. Here the sample spans around 760,000 distinct CDR3 sequences, just over 35% being singletons. Input material: blood. The receptors were sampled from a woman aged 40 to 50 with Graves' hyperthyroidism.

This clonotype was observed a few times. The gene calls are TRBV7-8 and TRBJ2-7, with D uncertain. Gene TRBJ2-1 matches the end of the DNA better, so the J call may be wrong. The CDR3 totals 12 residues. The germline gives CDR1 SGHVS, CDR2 FQNEAQ. The CDR3 loop reads CASSLVAGGQFF. CDR3 nucleotide sequence: TGTGCCAGCAGCTTAGTGGCAGGCGGGCAGTTCTTC.

A word on this clonotype: As the CDR3 is not closed by the conserved phenylalanine or tryptophan, this likely results from a read error. The chain recombines TRBV7-2 with TRBJ2-7; 7 bases match TRBD2. Germline V lookup: CDR1 SGHTA, CDR2 FQGNSA. With V trimmed by 3 bases and J by 1 base, 9 bases remained unmatched. The CDR3 consists of 16 residues. In nucleotides, the CDR3 is TGTGCCAGCAGCTTGAGTCTGTCTAGCGGTTCCTACGAGCAGTACTCC. Translation gives CASSLSLSSGSYEQYS.

V is TRBV4-3 and J is TRBJ2-7; 11 bases fit TRBD2. The CDR3 runs 18 residues. Germline V gene data show CDR1 as LGHNA and CDR2 as YSLEER. J was trimmed by 2 bases and V by 1 base; bases with no gene match: 10. The DNA for the CDR3 is TGCGCCAGCAGCCAAGTACTAGCGGGAGAGGCACCTCCCTACGAGCAGTACTTC. The encoded protein is CASSQVLAGEAPPYEQYF.

This clonotype was recorded many times. The chain combines TRBV7-3 with TRBJ1-6, with D perhaps matching TRBD1 (5 bases). Trimming took off 5 bases at V and 9 bases at J, with 14 bases between the two ends. The CDR3 is 14 amino acids. Per the germline V gene, CDR1 is SGHTA and CDR2 is FQGTGA. The CDR3: CASSHGTPFSPLHF. The CDR3 DNA reads TGTGCCAGCAGCCACGGGACGCCCTTTTCACCCCTCCACTTT.

The chain is built from TRBV29-1 and TRBJ2-7, with 9 bases that match TRBD2. V shed 6 bases and J 0 bases; nucleotides not matched to a gene: 9. The CDR3 covers 15 residues. Germline-derived CDR1 and CDR2 are SQVTM and ANQGSEA. As DNA, the CDR3 is TGCAGCGTCGGGCGCCGGCGGGGGGGCTCCTACGAGCAGTACTTC. Its translation is CSVGRRRGGSYEQYF.

In regard to this clonotype: Here the CDR3 omits its conserved ending phenylalanine or tryptophan, so a read error is the likely source. The chain is built from TRBV11-2 and TRBJ2-6, with TRBD1 identical over 8 bases. Germline V CDR1 and CDR2: SGHAT, FQNNGV. CDR3 size: 18 residues. Losses at the gene ends were 3 bases for V and 0 bases for J; bases not matched to a gene: 7. As DNA, the CDR3 is TGTGCCAGCAGCTTGCCGACAGGGGCCCACTCTGGGGCCAACGTCCTGACTCCA. Its protein is CASSLPTGAHSGANVLTP.

Details on this clonotype: Since a much larger clone is just one base distant, this may be a read error. This likely comes from a read error, as the CDR3 has no conserved phenylalanine or tryptophan at its end. The CDR3 DNA sequence: TGTGCCAGTAGTAAGTTCGGGGGTGAAGCTTTCCTT. Protein product: CASSKFGGEAFL. This sequence joins TRBV19 and TRBJ1-1; possibly TRBD1 for D (5 bases). Germline CDR1 is LNHDA and CDR2 is SQIVND (reference sequence). The length of the CDR3 is 12 residues. Trimming removed 4 bases from V and 7 bases from J, with 10 bases in between.

This clonotype was observed many times. The chain carries TRBV5-1 and TRBJ2-7; D unclear. CDR3 length: 13 residues. CDR1 and CDR2 from the germline V gene are SGHRS and YFSETQ. Trimming removed 0 bases at V and 5 bases at J, with 9 bases between. CDR3 coding DNA: TGCGCCAGCAGCTTGGAAGTTCAGGACGAGCAGTACTTC. This sequence encodes CASSLEVQDEQYF.

Turning to this clonotype: A much larger clonotype is one base distant, so this may be a read error. The chain is built from TRBV5-1 and TRBJ1-6, with 7 bases identical to TRBD1. CDR3 length: 15 amino acids. Germline assignment: CDR1 SGHRS and CDR2 YFSETQ. The chain's CDR3 is CVSSPRQGDDSPLHF. As DNA, the CDR3 is TGCGTCAGCAGCCCACGACAGGGCGACGATTCACCCCTCCACTTT.

This clonotype was counted between two and nine times. The chain joins TRBV6-6 to TRBJ2-2, with 7 bases aligning to TRBD1. V shed 6 bases and J 5 bases; nucleotides not matched to a gene: 9. The CDR3 length is 15 residues. Germline V lookup: CDR1 MNHNY, CDR2 SVGAGI (reference sequence). The CDR3 nucleotides read TGTGCCAGCAGCCGACCCGCGACAGGGACCGGGGAGCTGTTTTTT. The encoded protein is CASSRPATGTGELFF.

This clonotype has ten or more counts. Written as DNA, the CDR3 is TGTGCCAGCAGGGCGACAGCGAACACTGAAGCTTTCTTT. Amino acid sequence: CASRATANTEAFF. V usage is TRBV2 and J usage is TRBJ1-1, with D possibly being TRBD1 (5 bases). CDR3 length: 13 amino acids. Between the trimmed V and J ends, which lost 6 bases and 1 base, there was a span of 9 bases. Germline CDR1 is SNHLY and CDR2 is FYNNEI.

Many counts were recorded for this clonotype. V usage is TRBV7-8 and J usage is TRBJ2-7; 8 bases line up with TRBD2. J lost 3 bases, V lost 6 bases, and 7 bases had no gene match. The CDR3 extends over 14 amino acids. CDR1 SGHVS and CDR2 FQNEAQ come from the germline V gene. The CDR3 spells CASRSSGRSYEQYF. CDR3 bases: TGTGCCAGCAGATCCAGCGGGAGAAGCTACGAGCAGTACTTC.

This sequence joins TRBV19 and TRBJ2-1, with 7 bases fitting TRBD2. CDR3 length: 14 residues. Losses at the gene ends were 4 bases for V and 2 bases for J; bases not matched to a gene: 2. CDR1 and CDR2 from the germline V gene are LNHDA and SQIVND (reference sequence). This CDR3 reads CASSKSGAYNEQFF. Here the CDR3 DNA reads TGTGCCAGTAGTAAAAGCGGGGCCTACAATGAGCAGTTCTTC.

The J gene is TRBJ2-5, the V gene TRBV6-5; D is perhaps TRBD1 (7 bases). The CDR3 has 17 residues. CDR1 MNHEY and CDR2 SVGAGI come from the germline V gene. V was pared by 0 bases and J by 4 bases, with 18 bases between. CDR3 protein: CASSYSVEGDSRETQYF. Here the CDR3 DNA reads TGTGCCAGCAGTTACTCGGTGGAGGGGGACAGCCGAGAGACCCAGTACTTC.

V gene TRBV15 combines with J gene TRBJ1-2; no firm D call. The germline V and J ends were trimmed by 3 bases and 5 bases, with 16 bases remaining between them. The CDR3 runs to 15 residues. In germline, CDR1 is LNHNV, CDR2 YYDKDF (reference sequence). The DNA of the CDR3 is TGTGCCACCAGCAGTCCGGGCCAGTGGGATTATGGCTACACCTTC. This sequence encodes CATSSPGQWDYGYTF.

The CDR3, as DNA: TGTGCCAGCAGCTTAGAAGTTCCTAGCAACTACGAGCAGTACTTC. Translated: CASSLEVPSNYEQYF. The gene calls are TRBV11-2 and TRBJ2-7, with D possibly being TRBD2 (5 bases). In germline, CDR1 is SGHAT, CDR2 FQNNGV. CDR3 size: 15 residues. Trimming took off 0 bases at V and 3 bases at J, with 12 bases between the two ends. The full variable domain, with the rest looked up from reference TRBV11-2 and TRBJ2-7, is EAGVAQSPRYKIIEKRQSVAFWCNPISGHATLYWYQQILGQGPKLLIQFQNNGVVDDSQLPKDRFSAERLKGVDSTLKIQPAKLEDSAVYLCASSLEVPSNYEQYFGPGTRLTVT.

The gene calls are TRBV7-2 and TRBJ2-7; possible D gene TRBD1, 6 bases. Germline V lookup: CDR1 SGHTA, CDR2 FQGNSA. The CDR3 is 15 amino acids. V gave up 6 bases and J gave up 2 bases, with 17 bases separating them. Written as DNA, the CDR3 is TGTGCCAGCAGTTCCACCGGGACACCGACCTACGAGCAGTACTTC. Protein product: CASSSTGTPTYEQYF.

Details on this clonotype: One base away lies a much larger clone, so this may be a sequencing read error. This CDR3 fails to terminate in the conserved phenylalanine or tryptophan, so it likely reflects a read error. This chain links TRBV7-8 with TRBJ1-1, with 7 bases fitting TRBD1. Trimming removed 3 bases from V and 3 bases from J; junction bases left unmatched: 10. The CDR3 is made up of 16 amino acids. CDR1 and CDR2 (germline): SGHVS, FQNEAQ. Here the CDR3 DNA reads TGTGCCAGCAGCTTTTTGGGCGGGACAGCCCACACTGAAGCTTTCCTT. This codes for CASSFLGGTAHTEAFL.

J is TRBJ2-7 and V is TRBV7-2; no reliable D call. The J call may be incorrect, as the DNA end agrees better with TRBJ2-1. The germline gives CDR1 SGHTA, CDR2 FQGNSA. The CDR3 has 14 residues. CDR3 DNA: TGTGCCAGCAGCGAAGGGTGGGTTAGCAATGAGCAGTTCTTC. Its translation: CASSEGWVSNEQFF.

On this clonotype itself: One end of the junction is discordant with germline, which a read error may explain. The V call is TRBV9, the J call TRBJ1-2, with D maybe TRBD1 (5 bases). The CDR3 covers 12 residues. Germline V gene sequence: CDR1 SGDLS, CDR2 YYNGEE. The CDR3 reads CASSVAEGPLDF. CDR3 in DNA: TGTGCCAGCAGCGTAGCTGAGGGACCTCTAGACTTC.

This clonotype was found many times. The rearrangement uses TRBV7-9 and TRBJ2-7; D remains ambiguous. The germline CDR1 and CDR2 sequences are SEHNR and FQNEAQ (reference sequence). The V end was cut by 1 base, the J end by 1 base, with 8 bases between. The CDR3 totals 14 residues. The CDR3 sequence: CASSLGSTSYEQYF. The CDR3 bases are TGTGCCAGCAGCTTAGGTAGCACATCCTACGAGCAGTACTTC.

In regard to this clonotype: At one boundary the junction diverges from the germline segment, which might be a read error. This rearrangement joins TRBV29-1 to TRBJ2-6; the D gene could be TRBD1 or TRBD2 (7 bases each). The CDR3 spans 13 residues. The germline V gene has CDR1 SQVTM and CDR2 ANQGSEA. The CDR3 coding sequence is TGCAGCGTTGTCCCGAACAGGGGAGGGCCTGAAGCTTTC. The encoded protein is CSVVPNRGGPEAF.

This clonotype was counted ten times or more. The V and J genes are TRBV7-8 and TRBJ2-2; TRBD2 matches at 14 bases. Germline V gene lookup returns CDR1 SGHVS and CDR2 FQNEAQ. The CDR3 runs to 18 residues. Trimming at V came to 5 bases and at J to 4 bases, leaving 9 bases not matched to a gene. In DNA, the CDR3 is TGTGCCAGCAGCCCGAGCGGACTAGCGGGAGGTCGCACCGGGGAGCTGTTTTTT. As protein: CASSPSGLAGGRTGELFF.

This sequence joins TRBV10-3 and TRBJ1-6; 8 nucleotides align to TRBD1. Germline CDR1 and CDR2: ENHRY and SYGVKD. The CDR3 extends over 17 amino acids. Trimming at V came to 2 bases and at J to 7 bases, leaving 10 bases not matched to a gene. CDR3 protein: CAISEDRGIGGNSPLHF. The CDR3 DNA reads TGTGCCATCAGTGAGGACAGGGGTATAGGTGGCAATTCACCCCTCCACTTT.

This clonotype was seen repeatedly, ten times or more. The V call is TRBV19, the J call TRBJ1-5, with TRBD1 matching 8 bases. CDR1 LNHDA and CDR2 SQIVND come from the germline V gene (reference sequence). This CDR3 has 13 amino acids. J was trimmed by 7 bases and V by 6 bases; bases with no gene match: 5. CDR3 sequence: CASSRGTGQPQHF. The CDR3 bases are TGTGCCAGTAGCCGCGGGACAGGCCAGCCCCAGCATTTT.

This clonotype was seen ten or more times. This sequence joins TRBV10-3 and TRBJ2-5, with D possibly being TRBD1 (6 bases). Between the trimmed V and J ends, which lost 7 bases and 2 bases, there was a span of 20 bases. CDR1 and CDR2 (germline): ENHRY, SYGVKD. The CDR3 is 16 amino acids. The CDR3 spells CAINKERGQPQETQYF. The CDR3, as DNA: TGTGCCATCAACAAGGAAAGAGGACAGCCTCAAGAGACCCAGTACTTC.